What follows describes a single T cell receptor (beta chain). CDR1 and CDR2 from the germline V gene are SGHRS and YFSETQ. The CDR3 runs to 15 residues. Trimming removed 1 base from V and 5 bases from J, with 13 bases in between. The source of the sample is a study of blood T cell repertoires in COVID-19. Per the original methods: Amplification with reference gene primers provided the estimates of nucleated cell counts. TCRdb keeps only in-frame clones here, not all; method: immunoSEQ multiplex PCR. The V and J calls and clone size were taken over from that table, and D and trimming were inferred from the DNA. Of 65,000 to 95,000 clones in the sample, roughly 80% were seen once. Seattle patient enrollment occurred during active infection, with longitudinal follow-up thereafter.

This TCR was sampled from a man aged 60-69 years with COVID-19, enrolled during active disease. The V and J genes are TRBV5-1 and TRBJ2-1; D possibly corresponds to TRBD2 (7 bases). The sample consisted of peripheral blood. The CDR3 DNA reads TGCGCCAGCAGCTTGATCGGGGGGCCCGACAATGAGCAGTTCTTC. This encodes CASSLIGGPDNEQFF.